A selection of T cell receptor beta chains follows, all from one sample in a study of T-cell memory formation after mild COVID-19. TCRdb reprocessed the 5' RACE reads with MiXCR, giving one entry per CDR3 protein. Of under 300,000 distinct CDR3 sequences detected, roughly 17% appear once; the ten largest clones hold around a fifth. The sample consisted of PBMCs or a T cell subset sorted from them (not recorded which). The receptors derive from a man between 18 and 29 years old who had mild COVID-19 (a few samples of this study predate the infection). Cell type and time point are not known. CDR3s include the opening cysteine and the closing phenylalanine or tryptophan. A D gene is named only where the DNA matches it firmly. Not every row has a clone size; where given, it reads once, few, many or a size class.

CDR3nt	CDR3aa	v_gene	j_gene	abundance	d_gene
TGTGCCAGCAGCTTTAGGACAGGGGCTGGCTACACCTTC	CASSFRTGAGYTF	TRBV11-1	TRBJ1-2	NA	TRBD1
TGTGCCAGCAGCTCCCCCGGGGTCCAGACAGATACGCAGTATTTT	CASSSPGVQTDTQYF	TRBV7-2	TRBJ2-3	NA	NA
TGCGCCAGCAGCCAATGGTCGGATACGCAGTATTTT	CASSQWSDTQYF	TRBV4-1	TRBJ2-3	few	NA
TGTGCCAGCAGAGAAGGGACAGTCGGCTACGAGCAGTACTTC	CASREGTVGYEQYF	TRBV7-2	TRBJ2-7	NA	TRBD1
TGTGCCAGCAGCGCCGGAGCCAGCAATCAGCCCCAGCATTTT	CASSAGASNQPQHF	TRBV7-9	TRBJ1-5	NA	NA
TGTGCCAGCAGCGGGACCTTCCTGAACACTGAAGCTTTCTTT	CASSGTFLNTEAFF	TRBV7-2	TRBJ1-1	few	NA
TGTGCCAGCAGCTACGGGGACAGGAACACTGAAGCTTTCTTT	CASSYGDRNTEAFF	TRBV7-9	TRBJ1-1	few	TRBD1
TGCAGTGCTAGAGAAATTAGCGGGGGTGAGCAGTTCTTC	CSAREISGGEQFF	TRBV20-1	TRBJ2-1	many	TRBD2
TGTGCCAGCAGCTGGTATGTGACAGGGCTCACAGATACGCAGTATTTT	CASSWYVTGLTDTQYF	TRBV7-2	TRBJ2-3	NA	TRBD1
TGCGCCAGCAGCGGGGGGTCCGGGGTTGAGACTGAAGCTTTCTTT	CASSGGSGVETEAFF	TRBV5-1	TRBJ1-1	few	NA
TGCGCCAGCAGCCATGCTAGCGGGGGGGGGAGCTCCTACGAGCAGTACTTC	CASSHASGGGSSYEQYF	TRBV4-3	TRBJ2-7	few	TRBD2
TGTGCCAGCAGCCAAGGGGGAGAAGCTTTCTTT	CASSQGGEAFF	TRBV6-5	TRBJ1-1	few	NA
TGTGCCAGCAGTGGGGGGCTAGCGGGGGCCAGATCCTACAATGAGCAGTTCTTC	CASSGGLAGARSYNEQFF	TRBV25-1	TRBJ2-1	NA	TRBD2
TGTGCCAGCAGTACTACTAATCTGGGGGGCGAGCAGTACTTC	CASSTTNLGGEQYF	TRBV12-3/TRBV12-4	TRBJ2-7	few	NA
TGTGCCAGCAGCTTTCCCCGGCGGACCCAGTACTTC	CASSFPRRTQYF	TRBV7-2	TRBJ2-5	few	NA
TGTGCCAGCAGCTTAGCGAGTAGGGGGGACAGGGGAGGCTACACCTTC	CASSLASRGDRGGYTF	TRBV7-8	TRBJ1-2	NA	TRBD1
TGTGCCAGCAGCGTAGAGCCCAGGAGTGAGGAGCAGTACTTC	CASSVEPRSEEQYF	TRBV9	TRBJ2-7	many	NA
TGCAGTGCCCCTTGGCCGGGACTAGCCAAAAACATTCAGTACTTC	CSAPWPGLAKNIQYF	TRBV20-1	TRBJ2-4	NA	NA
TGTGCCAGCAGCTTAGTACAAGAGACCCAGTACTTC	CASSLVQETQYF	TRBV7-2	TRBJ2-5	many	NA
TGCGCCAGCAGCATCCGAGGGATGGCTAATGAAAAACTGTTTTTT	CASSIRGMANEKLFF	TRBV4-3	TRBJ1-4	NA	NA
TGTGCCAGCAGACCGGGTTTGACGGTTCTGGGTGAGCAGTTCTTC	CASRPGLTVLGEQFF	TRBV12-3/TRBV12-4	TRBJ2-1	many	NA
TGTGCCAGCAGCCCTTGGGTGGGCACTGAAGCTTTCTTT	CASSPWVGTEAFF	TRBV7-9	TRBJ1-1	NA	NA
TGTGCCAGCCGCCCCCCCGGGACCGTTGCGGAAGAGCAGTTCTTC	CASRPPGTVAEEQFF	TRBV11-2	TRBJ2-1	few	NA
TGTGCCAGCGAAGGCCTCACGGAGACCCAGTACTTC	CASEGLTETQYF	TRBV28	TRBJ2-5	few	NA
TGTGCCACCAGCAGAGATAATTGGGCTAGCGGGGGCCAATTCCAAGAGACCCAGTACTTC	CATSRDNWASGGQFQETQYF	TRBV15	TRBJ2-5	NA	TRBD2
TGCAGTGCTCGTTTACAGGGGAGGAACACTGAAGCTTTCTTT	CSARLQGRNTEAFF	TRBV20-1	TRBJ1-1	few	TRBD1
TGTGCCAGCAACCCTAGCGGGGGCCAAGAGACCCAGTACTTC	CASNPSGGQETQYF	TRBV7-9	TRBJ2-5	many	TRBD2
TGCGCCAGCAGCCAAGTACTAACCGGACAACTCCAAGAGACCCAGTACTTC	CASSQVLTGQLQETQYF	TRBV4-1	TRBJ2-5	NA	NA
TGTGCCATCAGTGAATATCGGAGTACGCAGTATTTT	CAISEYRSTQYF	TRBV10-3	TRBJ2-3	few	NA
TGCGCCAGCAGCACCGGACAGGGTTGGGAGACCCAGTACTTC	CASSTGQGWETQYF	TRBV5-1	TRBJ2-5	few	TRBD1
TGTGCCAGCAGCGTAGTAAGCGGGACCCCCACAGATACGCAGTATTTT	CASSVVSGTPTDTQYF	TRBV9	TRBJ2-3	NA	TRBD2
TGCGCCAGCAGCCAAGACAGGTGGACAGGGTACGAGCAGTACTTC	CASSQDRWTGYEQYF	TRBV4-1	TRBJ2-7	few	TRBD1
TGCGCCAGCAGCCAAGAGAACTCCGGTTTTAACACTGAAGCTTTCTTT	CASSQENSGFNTEAFF	TRBV4-3	TRBJ1-1	few	NA
TGTGCCAGCAGCCAATCGACAGGGTATGGCGAGCAGTTCTTC	CASSQSTGYGEQFF	TRBV4-2	TRBJ2-1	few	TRBD1
TGTGCCAGCAGCCTCCTCCTAGGGCCCGGGGGAAACATTCAGTACTTC	CASSLLLGPGGNIQYF	TRBV3-1	TRBJ2-4	NA	NA
TGTGCCACCAGTGGGGACAGGAACACCGGGGAGCTGTTTTTT	CATSGDRNTGELFF	TRBV24-1	TRBJ2-2	NA	TRBD1